A selection of T cell receptor beta chains follows, all from one sample in a study of T cells in Graves' hyperthyroidism and ophthalmopathy. TCRdb redid the calling of the multiplex PCR reads with MiXCR, one entry per CDR3 protein. The repertoire has around 340,000 distinct CDR3 sequences, around 14% of them found once; the top ten carry approximately 25%. The sequencing input was blood. The receptors stem from a woman aged 25 to 39 with Graves' hyperthyroidism. CDR3s include the opening cysteine and the closing phenylalanine or tryptophan. D genes are given only for firm matches. Clone size is shown for a subset of rows, as once, few, many or a class of expanded clone.

abundance	d_gene	v_gene	j_gene	CDR3aa	CDR3nt
many	-	TRBV28	TRBJ1-5	CASSLFVSSRQPQHF	TGTGCCAGCAGTTTATTTGTCAGTTCTAGGCAGCCCCAGCATTTT
few	TRBD2	TRBV28	TRBJ2-3	CASSTGHPGTSGGADTQYF	TGTGCCAGCAGTACGGGACACCCTGGGACTAGCGGGGGTGCAGATACGCAGTATTTT
-	-	TRBV19	TRBJ2-3	CASEDRGGADTQYF	TGTGCCAGTGAAGACAGGGGAGGGGCAGATACGCAGTATTTT
many	-	TRBV27	TRBJ2-2	CASSFVDGELFF	TGTGCCAGCAGTTTTGTAGACGGGGAGCTGTTTTTT
-	-	TRBV7-9	TRBJ2-1	CASSPTTEASYEQFF	TGTGCCAGCAGCCCCACGACCGAGGCGTCCTACGAGCAGTTCTTC
-	-	TRBV28	TRBJ1-5	CASSLPTGDNQPQHF	TGTGCCAGCAGTTTACCGACAGGAGACAATCAGCCCCAGCATTTT
many	-	TRBV11-2	TRBJ2-5	CASSPGTTVQTQYF	TGTGCCAGCAGCCCCGGGACCACGGTCCAGACCCAGTACTTC
-	-	TRBV30	TRBJ2-5	CAWSDLIGGAQYF	TGTGCCTGGAGTGACCTCATTGGCGGAGCTCAGTACTTC
-	TRBD1	TRBV5-1	TRBJ1-4	CASKKTGYLGKLFF	TGCGCCAGTAAGAAGACAGGGTACCTAGGAAAACTGTTTTTT
-	-	TRBV7-9	TRBJ2-7	CASSPIGESGAQQYF	TGTGCCAGCAGCCCGATCGGGGAAAGTGGGGCGCAGCAGTACTTC
few	-	TRBV20-1	TRBJ2-3	CSALGLLSSTDTQYF	TGCAGTGCCTTAGGGCTACTTTCTAGCACAGATACGCAGTATTTT
many	-	TRBV20-1	TRBJ1-1	CSAGAGAATEAFF	TGCAGTGCTGGGGCGGGGGCGGCCACTGAAGCTTTCTTT
many	TRBD2	TRBV28	TRBJ2-1	CASKLGTSGRRAYNEQFF	TGTGCCAGCAAACTCGGGACTAGCGGGAGGCGGGCCTACAATGAGCAGTTCTTC
-	TRBD1	TRBV30	TRBJ1-2	CAWSGDRDYGYTF	TGTGCCTGGAGTGGGGACAGGGACTATGGCTACACCTTC
few	TRBD2	TRBV2	TRBJ2-2	CASSLTSGRATGELFF	TGTGCCAGCAGTTTGACTAGCGGGAGGGCAACCGGGGAGCTGTTTTTT
many	TRBD2	TRBV7-8	TRBJ2-5	CASSYTSGRATETQYF	TGTGCCAGCAGCTATACGAGCGGGAGGGCCACGGAGACCCAGTACTTC
-	-	TRBV30	TRBJ2-3	CAWSVPGSQNTQYF	TGTGCCTGGAGTGTACCCGGGAGCCAGAATACGCAGTATTTT
few	TRBD1	TRBV19	TRBJ2-1	CASSIAGGQGYNEQFF	TGTGCCAGTAGTATAGCAGGGGGACAGGGCTACAATGAGCAGTTCTTC
many	-	TRBV28	TRBJ2-1	CASSPSGQESNEQFF	TGTGCCAGCAGCCCCTCGGGGCAGGAGTCCAATGAGCAGTTCTTC
few	TRBD2	TRBV14	TRBJ2-7	CASGPRLAGGEQYF	TGTGCCAGCGGCCCGAGACTAGCGGGAGGCGAGCAGTACTTC